A selection of T cell receptor beta chains follows, all from one sample in a study of OX40 agonist ivuxolimab in advanced cancers. Libraries were prepared by immunoSEQ multiplex PCR; TCRdb keeps only in-frame clonotypes and omits some of them. The sample lists some 40,000 clones, 89% occurring once. The specimen was CD4+ or CD8+ T cells sorted from blood, collected in a trial of the OX40 agonist ivuxolimab. The receptors come from an adult with an advanced solid tumor such as melanoma, head and neck, liver or kidney cancer. Both conserved end residues are part of each CDR3. The D gene is left open where the match is weak. Rows give clone size only sometimes, using once, few, many, or a class for an expanded clone.

>TRBJ2-7|TRBD1|TRBV4-1|16|NA
TGCGCCAGCAGCCAAGATGGGGACAGGGGATCCTACGAGCAGTACTTC
CASSQDGDRGSYEQYF
>TRBJ2-3|NA|TRBV27|12|NA
TGTGCCAGCAGTTACCGCCCAGATACGCAGTATTTT
CASSYRPDTQYF
>TRBJ2-5|NA|TRBV4-2|14|NA
TGTGCCAGCAGCCAAGTATTAGGGGGAGAGACCCAGTACTTC
CASSQVLGGETQYF
>TRBJ2-7|TRBD1|TRBV19|13|NA
TGTGCCGTCTCCGGACAGGGGAGCTACGAGCAGTACTTC
CAVSGQGSYEQYF
>TRBJ2-1|TRBD2|TRBV11-2|15|NA
TGTGCCAGCAGCGTCCCAGCGGGGGGGTACAATGAGCAGTTCTTC
CASSVPAGGYNEQFF
>TRBJ2-1|NA|TRBV27|16|once
TGTGCCAGCAGTCTCACCGGGACTGGCTCCTACAATGAGCAGTTCTTC
CASSLTGTGSYNEQFF
>TRBJ2-3|NA|TRBV2|13|NA
TGTGCCAGCAGTGAGATGGTTACAGATACGCAGTATTTT
CASSEMVTDTQYF
>TRBJ2-1|TRBD1|TRBV6-4|15|NA
TGTGCCAGCAGTGACTCGAATAGACAGGGTAATGAGCAGTTCTTC
CASSDSNRQGNEQFF
>TRBJ1-2|TRBD1|TRBV6-1|15|NA
TGTGCCAGCAGTAAAGGGACAGTTCCCTACTATGGCTACACCTTC
CASSKGTVPYYGYTF
>TRBJ2-7|TRBD1|TRBV9|14|NA
TGTGCCAGCAGCGGAGGACAGGTCTCCTACGAGCAGTACTTC
CASSGGQVSYEQYF
>TRBJ1-6|NA|TRBV11-2|14|NA
TGTGCCAGCAGCGTGGCAGGGCAGAGTTCACCCCTCCACTTT
CASSVAGQSSPLHF
>TRBJ2-3|TRBD2|TRBV10-1|17|NA
TGCGCCAGCAGTGACCACCGGACTAGCGGGGCCCCAGATACGCAGTATTTT
CASSDHRTSGAPDTQYF
>TRBJ1-1|NA|TRBV10-3|13|NA
TGTGCCATCACCGGGGGGTTGAACACTGAAGCTTTCTTT
CAITGGLNTEAFF
>TRBJ2-1|NA|TRBV4-3|14|NA
TGCGCCAGCAGCCAAGGAAGAGGGGCAGGGGAGCAGTTCTTC
CASSQGRGAGEQFF
>TRBJ1-6|NA|TRBV9|15|NA
TGTGCCAGCAGCGTAGGTCTGGTTGGGAATTCACCCCTCCACTTT
CASSVGLVGNSPLHF
>TRBJ2-7|NA|TRBV9|13|NA
TGTGCCAGCAGCCTCTCGGGCCACTACGAGCAGTACTTC
CASSLSGHYEQYF
>TRBJ1-4|NA|TRBV2|14|NA
TGTGCCAGCAGTGGCAGGGTAGCTAATGAAAAACTGTTTTTT
CASSGRVANEKLFF
>TRBJ2-5|NA|TRBV5-6|13|NA
TGTGCCAGCAGCTTGTGGGGCGGAGAGACCCAGTACTTC
CASSLWGGETQYF